Sequencing of this T cell receptor beta chain was carried out in a study of Ad26.COV2.S vaccination and SARS-CoV-2 variants. On this clone itself: The antigen remains undetermined.

Between the trimmed V and J ends, which lost 2 bases and 8 bases, there was a span of 15 bases. The CDR3 runs to 15 residues. Germline assignment: CDR1 LNHNV and CDR2 YYDKDF (reference sequence). As to treatment: around 19 received Ad26.COV2.S at low or high dose, single or two shots; about five received placebo; per-sample allocation not given. Sampling happened 63 days after the first vaccine or placebo injection. Donor was an adult aged 18-55 years in Boston. Points from the study as a whole: The authors reported substantial breadth in spike-specific CD8+ and CD4+ T cell responses after vaccination.

TCRdb's table, derived via immunoSEQ multiplex PCR, lists solely in-frame clones and lacks some. The data show hundreds of thousands of clones, more than 70% seen once. This chain uses TRBV15 with TRBJ2-2; a possible D gene is TRBD1 (6 bases). This clonotype was sampled from a person aged 18-65 years who received the Ad26.COV2.S COVID-19 vaccine or a placebo. Sequenced material: peripheral blood, taken in a trial of Ad26.COV2.S vaccine versus placebo. The CDR3 bases are TGTGCCACCAGCAGAACTGCCGACAGGTCAGGGGAGCTGTTTTTT. This encodes CATSRTADRSGELFF. Full variable domain (remainder filled in from reference TRBV15 and TRBJ2-2): DAMVIQNPRYQVTQFGKPVTLSCSQTLNHNVMYWYQQKSSQAPKLLFHYYDKDFNNEADTPDNFQSRRPNTSFCFLDIRSPGLGDTAMYLCATSRTADRSGELFFGEGSRLTVL.